The entry that follows covers one T cell receptor beta chain sequence. Carrying UMI labels, the TRB cDNA libraries were prepared through 5' RACE. TCRdb reprocessed the 5' RACE reads, keeping one entry per CDR3 protein, no DNA. Its table lists approximately 8,100 distinct CDR3 sequences. The data are from a study of CXCR3-negative and CXCR3-positive naive CD8 T cells. Germline V CDR1 and CDR2: DFQATT, SNEGSKA (reference sequence). The CDR3 consists of 11 residues. The V gene is TRBV20-1, the J gene TRBJ2-7. This clonotype was sampled from a human donor in good health. Some clones in this sample may be carry-over from other donors' samples. The sequencing sample was made of naive CXCR3- CD8+ T cells from blood. The subset here: CD45RO-CCR7+CD27+CD95- naive CD8+ T cells lacking CXCR3 (TNR3-). CDR3 sequence reads: CSATSAYEQYF.